This T cell receptor (beta chain) emerged from a study of regulatory T cells in long-lasting Graves disease. About the study: The antithyroid drugs taken by newly diagnosed Graves' patients had been used for under 3 months.

At least ten counts were recorded for this clonotype. Libraries of TCR beta came from iRepertoire HTBI primers plus Arm-PCR of CDR3 regions. TCRdb independently ran MiXCR on the multiplex PCR reads; one entry per CDR3 protein. The table has 360,000 or so distinct CDR3 sequences, 12% seen once. CDR3 size: 17 residues. V lost 1 base and J lost 4; bases outside the gene matches: 10. Germline CDR1 and CDR2: DFQATT and SNEGSKA (reference sequence). Time point given: newly diagnosed GD, antithyroid drugs for less than 3 months. After RNA was extracted from PBMCs, the TCR library was made from it. These data are also associated with another study on T cells in Graves' hyperthyroidism and ophthalmopathy. From that paper: Lactation, pregnancy, other autoimmune disease or uncontrolled infection excluded patients. First-round RT-PCR targeting the TCR CDR3 was performed with the HTBI primer set.

The TCR comes from a woman in her late teens or twenties with Graves disease. This specimen consisted of peripheral blood mononuclear cells (PBMCs), obtained at new diagnosis, from a patient treated with antithyroid drugs. The V call is TRBV20-1, the J call TRBJ2-3; 11 bases line up with TRBD2. The CDR3 is CSARVPLAGDAADTQYF. The CDR3 DNA follows: TGCAGTGCTAGAGTTCCACTAGCGGGAGATGCGGCAGATACGCAGTATTTT.